Listed below are T cell receptor beta chains from one sample, sequenced in a study of cytomegalovirus exposure and HLA in healthy donors. Generated by immunoSEQ multiplex PCR, the TCRdb table keeps only in-frame clones and is missing some. The sample contains more than 85,000 clones, roughly three quarters of which appear only once. Sequenced sample: PBMCs. These receptors were collected from a female donor in good health and CMV-seropositive. CDR3s include the opening cysteine and the closing phenylalanine or tryptophan. The D gene is left open where the match is weak. Size tells how often a clone was seen (once, few, many) or the class of an expanded clone, and some rows leave it out.

size: -
D: TRBD1
V: TRBV5-1
J: TRBJ1-1
DNA: TGCGCCAGCCGCGGGACAGGGGGGGCTGAAGCTTTCTTT
CDR3: CASRGTGGAEAFF

size: -
D: TRBD1
V: TRBV27
J: TRBJ2-1
DNA: TGTGCCAGCAGTTTATCGGGTATGGGGACAGGGGCGGTCAATGAGCAGTTCTTC
CDR3: CASSLSGMGTGAVNEQFF

size: -
D: -
V: TRBV5-4
J: TRBJ2-5
DNA: TGTGCCAGCAGCTTGTGGGGAGCAGGGACCCAGTACTTC
CDR3: CASSLWGAGTQYF

size: -
D: TRBD1
V: TRBV27
J: TRBJ2-2
DNA: TGTGCCAGCAGTTTACAGGCAGGGGGCCTCCCGAACACCGGGGAGCTGTTTTTT
CDR3: CASSLQAGGLPNTGELFF

size: -
D: -
V: TRBV4-3
J: TRBJ2-2
DNA: TGCGCCAGCAGCCAAGTAGGGGCCAGCTCCGGGGAGCTGTTTTTT
CDR3: CASSQVGASSGELFF

size: -
D: TRBD1
V: TRBV29-1
J: TRBJ2-3
DNA: TGCAGCGTTGCCCAAATGACAGGGGGCAGGACAGATACGCAGTATTTT
CDR3: CSVAQMTGGRTDTQYF

size: few
D: -
V: TRBV10-1
J: TRBJ1-3
DNA: TGCGCCAGCGGGAGCTCTGGAAACACCATATATTTT
CDR3: CASGSSGNTIYF

size: -
D: -
V: TRBV28
J: TRBJ1-2
DNA: TGTGCCAGCAGTTTCCCAAGCGGACAGACGTTTGGTGGCTACACCTTC
CDR3: CASSFPSGQTFGGYTF

size: few
D: TRBD2
V: TRBV6-5
J: TRBJ2-7
DNA: TGTGCCAGCAGTACCGGGACTAGCGGTTCCTACGAGCAGTACTTC
CDR3: CASSTGTSGSYEQYF

size: -
D: -
V: TRBV10-1
J: TRBJ2-3
DNA: TGCGCCAGCAGTGCCGAGCTACCGGGGGATACGCAGTATTTT
CDR3: CASSAELPGDTQYF

size: -
D: -
V: TRBV11-2
J: TRBJ2-7
DNA: TGTGCCAGCAGCTTAGGCCCCAGGGGTCCCCCCTACGAGCAGTACTTC
CDR3: CASSLGPRGPPYEQYF

size: few
D: TRBD2
V: TRBV6-6
J: TRBJ2-1
DNA: TGTGCCAGCAGCTCAGCGGGGGGCTCCTACAATGAGCAGTTCTTC
CDR3: CASSSAGGSYNEQFF

size: -
D: -
V: TRBV4-3
J: TRBJ2-2
DNA: TGCGCCAGCAGCCAACGGATGACGGGAACATACACCGGGGAGCTGTTTTTT
CDR3: CASSQRMTGTYTGELFF

size: few
D: -
V: TRBV5-1
J: TRBJ1-3
DNA: TGCGCCAGCAGCCCCACAGCGGCCGGAAACACCATATATTTT
CDR3: CASSPTAAGNTIYF

size: -
D: -
V: TRBV13
J: TRBJ2-7
DNA: TGTGCCAGCCGGGAAAGAGAGGGTTTCTCTGGCGAGCAGTACTTC
CDR3: CASREREGFSGEQYF

size: -
D: TRBD2
V: TRBV9
J: TRBJ2-3
DNA: TGTGCCAGCAGCGTGACTAGCGGGGGGGCAGATACGCAGTATTTT
CDR3: CASSVTSGGADTQYF

size: -
D: TRBD1
V: TRBV6-5
J: TRBJ1-4
DNA: TGTGCCAGCAGGTACCGGGACAGATATGAAAAACTGTTTTTT
CDR3: CASRYRDRYEKLFF

size: -
D: TRBD2
V: TRBV15
J: TRBJ2-2
DNA: TGTGCCACCAGCAGACCTGGGACTAGCGGGGACGTAACCGGGGAGCTGTTTTTT
CDR3: CATSRPGTSGDVTGELFF

size: -
D: TRBD1
V: TRBV7-9
J: TRBJ1-1
DNA: TGTGCCAGCAGCTCTCGACAGGGGGGCACTGAAGCTTTCTTT
CDR3: CASSSRQGGTEAFF

size: -
D: -
V: TRBV27
J: TRBJ1-1
DNA: TGTGCCAGCAGTTTATGGGGCGGGGGGAACACTGAAGCTTTCTTT
CDR3: CASSLWGGGNTEAFF

size: -
D: TRBD2
V: TRBV6-1
J: TRBJ2-7
DNA: TGTGCCAGCAGTTTGACTAGCGGAGCCTTCTACGAGCAGTACTTC
CDR3: CASSLTSGAFYEQYF

size: -
D: TRBD1
V: TRBV7-4
J: TRBJ1-2
DNA: TGTGCCAGAAACGACAGGGCGGACTATGGCTACACCTTC
CDR3: CARNDRADYGYTF

size: -
D: -
V: TRBV10-2
J: TRBJ1-1
DNA: TGCGCCAGCAGTGAGCTGTCGGTGAACACTGAAGCTTTCTTT
CDR3: CASSELSVNTEAFF

size: once
D: -
V: TRBV2
J: TRBJ1-5
DNA: TGTGCCAGCAGTGAGGACTCCGAAGGTCAGCCCCAGCATTTT
CDR3: CASSEDSEGQPQHF

size: once
D: TRBD2
V: TRBV4-1
J: TRBJ2-5
DNA: TGCGCCAGCAGCCAAGGTAGCGGGGCCTTACAAGAGACCCAGTACTTC
CDR3: CASSQGSGALQETQYF

size: -
D: TRBD1
V: TRBV10-1
J: TRBJ2-2
DNA: TGCGCCAGCAGTGGTCGGACAGGAACGAACACCGGGGAGCTGTTTTTT
CDR3: CASSGRTGTNTGELFF

size: -
D: -
V: TRBV6-6
J: TRBJ1-2
DNA: TGTGCCAGCAGCGAACCGGGGGGCCATGGCTACACCTTC
CDR3: CASSEPGGHGYTF

size: few
D: -
V: TRBV6-5
J: TRBJ2-7
DNA: TGTGCCAGCAGCAAGGGGGAGACCTACGAGCAGTACTTC
CDR3: CASSKGETYEQYF

size: -
D: -
V: TRBV27
J: TRBJ1-1
DNA: TGTGCCAGCAGGAATAAAGACAGACTTTCTAACACTGAAGCTTTCTTT
CDR3: CASRNKDRLSNTEAFF

size: -
D: -
V: TRBV11-2
J: TRBJ2-2
DNA: TGTGCCACCCGAGAAACCGGGGAGCTGTTTTTT
CDR3: CATRETGELFF

size: -
D: TRBD1
V: TRBV19
J: TRBJ2-7
DNA: TGTGCCAGTAGCGCCACAGGGGGCGGGAGCTACGAGCAGTACTTC
CDR3: CASSATGGGSYEQYF

size: once
D: TRBD1
V: TRBV6-5
J: TRBJ2-1
DNA: TGTGCCAGCAGTTACTCGACAGGGAAGTACAATGAGCAGTTCTTC
CDR3: CASSYSTGKYNEQFF

size: once
D: -
V: TRBV2
J: TRBJ2-7
DNA: TGTGCCAGCAGTGACAGGCCCTCCTACGAGCAGTACTTC
CDR3: CASSDRPSYEQYF

size: few
D: TRBD1
V: TRBV4-1
J: TRBJ1-2
DNA: TGCGCCAGCAGCCCCGGGACAGGGTATAACTATGGCTACACCTTC
CDR3: CASSPGTGYNYGYTF

size: -
D: TRBD1
V: TRBV11-2
J: TRBJ2-7
DNA: TGTGCCAGCAGCTCGCCCCGGGACAGGGGAGGCCACGAGCAGTACTTC
CDR3: CASSSPRDRGGHEQYF

size: -
D: -
V: TRBV2
J: TRBJ1-4
DNA: TGTGCCAGCCATCGGGGACTGGATGAAAAACTGTTTTTT
CDR3: CASHRGLDEKLFF

size: -
D: TRBD1
V: TRBV27
J: TRBJ1-3
DNA: TGTGCCAGCAGTCCATCGGACAGGAGGCCTGGAAACACCATATATTTT
CDR3: CASSPSDRRPGNTIYF

size: -
D: -
V: TRBV28
J: TRBJ1-2
DNA: TGTGCCAGCAGCTTGGGAGGGGGAGGCTACACCTTC
CDR3: CASSLGGGGYTF

size: -
D: TRBD2
V: TRBV7-8
J: TRBJ2-5
DNA: TGTGCCAGCAGCTTAATCCCCAGGAGTAGCGGGTTCCAAGAGACCCAGTACTTC
CDR3: CASSLIPRSSGFQETQYF

size: once
D: -
V: TRBV5-8
J: TRBJ1-3
DNA: TGTGCCAGCAGCTTGTCCGGACTCTCTGGAAACACCATATATTTT
CDR3: CASSLSGLSGNTIYF

size: -
D: TRBD1
V: TRBV5-6
J: TRBJ1-4
DNA: TGTGCCAGCAGCCGACAGGGGGCTGGTAATGAAAAACTGTTTTTT
CDR3: CASSRQGAGNEKLFF

size: -
D: TRBD1
V: TRBV5-1
J: TRBJ2-1
DNA: TGCGCCAGCAGCTGGGACAGGAGGCCCTACAATGAGCAGTTCTTC
CDR3: CASSWDRRPYNEQFF

size: -
D: TRBD2
V: TRBV18
J: TRBJ2-1
DNA: TGTGCCAGCTCACCTCCCAGCGGGAGGGCAAGTTTGGAACGGAATGAGCAGTTCTTC
CDR3: CASSPPSGRASLERNEQFF

size: once
D: -
V: TRBV2
J: TRBJ2-7
DNA: TGTGCCAGCAGTGTTGTGGCCGCGTCCCGGGGCGAGCAGTACTTC
CDR3: CASSVVAASRGEQYF